These T cell receptor beta chains were read from a single sample in a study of regulatory T cells in long-lasting Graves disease. One entry per CDR3 protein, called by TCRdb with MiXCR from the multiplex PCR reads. This table has roughly 530,000 distinct CDR3 sequences, around 16% appearing once. This sample was also put to use in a study of T cells in Graves' hyperthyroidism and ophthalmopathy.

The material was peripheral blood mononuclear cells (PBMCs), obtained at new diagnosis, from a patient treated with antithyroid drugs. These receptors all stem from a middle-aged woman with Graves disease. Both conserved end residues are part of each CDR3. Each record gives: CDR3 length, D gene, V gene, J gene, clone size, CDR3 DNA, CDR3 protein. The D gene is left open where the match is weak. The listing skips clone size in some rows; elsewhere it reads once, few, many or a size class.

>12|.|TRBV7-9|TRBJ1-2|few
TGTGCCAGCAGCGGCCAACCTCGTGGCTACACCTTC
CASSGQPRGYTF
>15|.|TRBV4-1|TRBJ1-2|.
TGCGCCAGCAGCCAAGATGGGGCCGGGAACTATGGCTACACCTTC
CASSQDGAGNYGYTF
>14|.|TRBV30|TRBJ1-6|many
TGTGCCTGGACCTCAGGGGACTATAATTCACCCCTCCACTTT
CAWTSGDYNSPLHF
>14|TRBD1|TRBV25-1|TRBJ1-1|many
TGTGCCAGCAGCCGCACAGGGGGCTACACTGAAGCTTTCTTT
CASSRTGGYTEAFF
>15|.|TRBV11-1|TRBJ1-1|many
TGTGCCAGCAGCTTAGCGGGGCAACAGAACACTGAAGCTTTCTTT
CASSLAGQQNTEAFF
>17|TRBD2|TRBV6-5|TRBJ2-1|many
TGTGCCAGCAGTTACTCGAAGACTAGCGGGGACTACAATGAGCAGTTCTTC
CASSYSKTSGDYNEQFF
>15|.|TRBV7-6|TRBJ1-3|.
TGTGCCAGCAGCTCCATGGTGGGTAGTGGAAACACCATATATTTT
CASSSMVGSGNTIYF
>15|TRBD2|TRBV4-1|TRBJ2-1|.
TGCGCCAGCAGCCCGGCCGCCGGGGGGGCCGCGAAGCAGTTCTTC
CASSPAAGGAAKQFF
>14|TRBD1|TRBV28|TRBJ2-1|.
TGTGCCAGCAGTTTAGGAGGACAGGGTGTTAAGCAGTTCTTC
CASSLGGQGVKQFF
>14|.|TRBV20-1|TRBJ2-3|many
TGCAGTGCTAGTACGGTCAGCAGCACAGATACGCAGTATTTT
CSASTVSSTDTQYF
>16|.|TRBV20-1|TRBJ1-5|.
TGCAGTGCTAGAGGGGGCTCGGCGGATAGCAATCAGCCCCAGCATTTT
CSARGGSADSNQPQHF
>16|.|TRBV6-1|TRBJ2-3|many
TGTGCCAGCAGCCCCGGGAGACACACTAGCACAGATACGCAGTATTTT
CASSPGRHTSTDTQYF
>14|.|TRBV20-1|TRBJ2-5|few
TGCAGTGCTGGTGGACAGACACGGATGGAGACCCAGTACTTC
CSAGGQTRMETQYF
>13|.|TRBV5-1|TRBJ2-7|.
TGCGCCAGCAGCTTGGGGCAGGACGGCGAGCAGTACTTC
CASSLGQDGEQYF
>15|TRBD1|TRBV7-9|TRBJ2-7|.
TGTGCCAGCAGCTGGATAACAGGGGTGGACTACGAGCAGTACTTC
CASSWITGVDYEQYF
>13|TRBD1|TRBV29-1|TRBJ1-1|.
TGCAGCGCCTCCAGGGGGATGAACACTGAAGCTTTCTTT
CSASRGMNTEAFF
>16|TRBD1|TRBV6-2/TRBV6-3|TRBJ1-5|few
TGTGCCAGCAGTTACCAGGGGGTTGGAGGCAATCAGCCCCAGCATTTT
CASSYQGVGGNQPQHF
>15|TRBD1|TRBV7-2|TRBJ1-2|many
TGTGCCAGCAGCACAACGGGACAGGGGGCTAGGGGCTACACCTTC
CASSTTGQGARGYTF
>16|TRBD2|TRBV6-1|TRBJ2-1|many
TGTGCCAGCAGGCTGCGCCGGACTAGCGAGGCCCATGAGCAGTTCTTC
CASRLRRTSEAHEQFF
>13|.|TRBV6-1|TRBJ2-3|few
TGTGCCACCCGGGACTGGACCCACCATACGCAGTATTTT
CATRDWTHHTQYF
>15|.|TRBV12-3/TRBV12-4|TRBJ1-5|few
TGTGCCAGCAGTTTAGCGCTGGGGCACAATCAGCCCCAGCATTTT
CASSLALGHNQPQHF
>15|.|TRBV3-1|TRBJ1-6|many
TGTGCCAGCAGCCAAGATCACAACTATAATTCACCCCTCCACTTT
CASSQDHNYNSPLHF
>13|.|TRBV2|TRBJ1-1|many
TGTGCCAGCAGAAAACAGGTGAACACTGAAGCTTTCTTT
CASRKQVNTEAFF
>16|.|TRBV6-5|TRBJ1-1|many
TGTGCCAGCATTTACGGGAAAGGCACCGTGAACACTGAAGCTTTCTTT
CASIYGKGTVNTEAFF
>15|TRBD1|TRBV11-2|TRBJ2-5|.
TGTGCCAGCAGCGATAGGACAGGGTCAGGAGAGACCCAGTACTTC
CASSDRTGSGETQYF
>15|.|TRBV4-1|TRBJ1-2|few
TGCGCCAGCAGCCATTCCTCTAACAGGTTCTATGGCTACACCTTC
CASSHSSNRFYGYTF
>13|TRBD1|TRBV20-1|TRBJ1-1|few
TGCAGTGCTAGAAGGGACAGGGGGTCTGAAGCTTTCTTT
CSARRDRGSEAFF
>13|.|TRBV5-5|TRBJ2-3|many
TGTGCCAGCTCCGGGACACCCCTGGATACGCAGTATTTT
CASSGTPLDTQYF
>16|TRBD1|TRBV4-1|TRBJ2-2|.
TGCGCCAGCAGCCAAAGACAGGGGGGGAACACCGGGGAGCTGTTTTTT
CASSQRQGGNTGELFF
>16|.|TRBV20-1|TRBJ1-1|many
TGCAGTGCTAGAGATCCTAGGGGCATTTTGAACACTGAAGCTTTCTTT
CSARDPRGILNTEAFF
>12|.|TRBV6-2/TRBV6-3|TRBJ1-4|many
TGTGCCAGCAGTTACGGCAGTGAAAAACTGTTTTTT
CASSYGSEKLFF
>13|.|TRBV5-1|TRBJ2-5|.
TGCGCCAGCACCAACACAGGGTTAGAGACCCAGTACTTC
CASTNTGLETQYF
>15|TRBD1|TRBV5-1|TRBJ2-5|few
TGCGCCAGCAGGACTAACACAGGGGGAACAGAGACCCAGTACTTC
CASRTNTGGTETQYF